Shown below are 13 T cell receptor beta chains from a single sample sequenced in a study of cytomegalovirus exposure and HLA in healthy donors. Both 60 Vbeta primers and 13 Jbeta primers went into the PCR. Clones were sequenced by immunoSEQ multiplex PCR, and TCRdb holds only the in-frame ones, with some missing. The sample gives about 140,000 clones, 76% of which show up once; about 2% is in the top ten. Material for sequencing was PBMCs. The receptor source for this set is a middle-aged man in good health and CMV-seronegative.

The V call is TRBV20-1, the J call TRBJ1-1, with D unresolved. Trimming stripped 1 base from V and 11 bases from J, with 11 bases between. Germline values: CDR1 DFQATT, CDR2 SNEGSKA (reference sequence). The CDR3 sequence is 11 residues long. The CDR3 here is CSARAEEGAFF. As DNA, the CDR3 is TGCAGTGCTAGAGCGGAAGAGGGTGCTTTCTTT.

J is TRBJ1-2 and V is TRBV5-1, with 7 bases aligning to TRBD1. Germline V gene lookup returns CDR1 SGHRS and CDR2 YFSETQ. This CDR3 comprises 14 residues. With 0 bases clipped from V and 13 bases from J, the junction kept 12 bases outside the gene matches. CDR3 protein: CASSLAGQNIQGTF. CDR3 in DNA: TGCGCCAGCAGCTTGGCGGGACAGAACATCCAGGGCACCTTC. The full variable domain, with the rest looked up from reference TRBV5-1 and TRBJ1-2, is KAGVTQTPRYLIKTRGQQVTLSCSPISGHRSVSWYQQTPGQGLQFLFEYFSETQRNKGNFPGRFSGRQFSNSRSEMNVSTLELGDSALYLCASSLAGQNIQGTFGSGTRLTVV.

The rearrangement links TRBV18 to TRBJ1-4; unclear D gene. Trimming left V 0 bases short and J 0 bases short, with 8 bases between. The germline V gene encodes CDR1 KGHSH and CDR2 LQKENI. The CDR3 has 16 amino acids. The chain's CDR3 is CASSPPSGSTNEKLFF. In nucleotides, the CDR3 is TGTGCCAGCTCACCACCCTCGGGATCAACTAATGAAAAACTGTTTTTT.

This chain links TRBV19 with TRBJ1-4; D ambiguous. This CDR3 is 13 amino acids long. Trimming removed 4 bases from V and 8 bases from J, with 11 bases in between. Germline V gives CDR1 LNHDA, CDR2 SQIVND (reference sequence). The CDR3 sequence: CASSTLLREKLFF. CDR3 sequence (DNA): TGTGCCAGTAGTACCCTCTTGAGGGAAAAACTGTTTTTT.

About this clone itself: The junction departs from germline at one end; a sequencing error may be responsible. This chain connects TRBV7-9 to TRBJ2-1; 8 positions agree with TRBD1. The germline CDR1 and CDR2 sequences are SEHNR and FQNEAQ (reference sequence). The CDR3 spans 12 residues. The CDR3 sequence is CSSSLSGQGQFF. The CDR3 region has the DNA TGTTCCAGCAGCTTATCCGGACAGGGGCAGTTCTTC.

This clone was detected only once. The CDR3 region has the DNA TGTGCCAGCAGTGTGGGCCCGGGGGGGACTGAAGCTTTCTTT. Translated: CASSVGPGGTEAFF. The V gene is TRBV6-1, the J gene TRBJ1-1, with a tentative D call TRBD1 (5 bases). Germline V gene data show CDR1 as MNHNS and CDR2 as SASEGT. V lost 4 bases and J lost 5, with 14 bases in between. This CDR3 has 14 residues.

The chain recombines TRBV11-2 with TRBJ2-5, with D possibly matching TRBD1 (5 bases). The CDR3 has 12 amino acids. V shed 2 bases and J shed 4 bases, with 5 bases lying between them. In germline, CDR1 is SGHAT, CDR2 FQNNGV. This CDR3 reads CASSLTGETQYF. CDR3 in DNA: TGTGCCAGCAGCTTAACAGGAGAGACCCAGTACTTC.

This chain links TRBV7-9 with TRBJ2-1, with D possibly matching TRBD2 (5 bases). Deletions cut 1 base from V and 8 bases from J, with 15 bases between. Germline CDR1 reads SEHNR; CDR2 reads FQNEAQ (reference sequence). The CDR3 runs to 15 residues. CDR3 DNA: TGTGCCAGCAGCTTAGAGGGTAGCGAGCGCGATGAGCAGTTCTTC. It translates to CASSLEGSERDEQFF.

The rearrangement uses TRBV5-1 and TRBJ1-5; TRBD1 agrees at 8 bases. V shed 8 bases, J shed 4 bases, and the junction held 8 bases outside the gene matches. The CDR3 runs 14 residues. Looked up from germline, CDR1 is SGHRS and CDR2 is YFSETQ. Here the CDR3 reads CARIQGERNQPQHF. DNA for the CDR3: TGCGCCAGGATACAGGGGGAGAGGAATCAGCCCCAGCATTTT.

This rearrangement joins TRBV6-5 to TRBJ1-4; TRBD1 agrees at 10 bases. With V trimmed by 6 bases and J by 8 bases, 9 bases remained unmatched. The germline V gene encodes CDR1 MNHEY and CDR2 SVGAGI. This CDR3 is built from 15 residues. CDR3 bases: TGTGCCAGCAGCACCCCCGGACAGGGGGGGGAAAAACTGTTTTTT. Translating gives CASSTPGQGGEKLFF.

The V and J genes are TRBV19 and TRBJ2-1; TRBD2 is a possible D gene (7 bases). The germline V gene has CDR1 LNHDA and CDR2 SQIVND (reference sequence). Deletions cut 7 bases from V and 6 bases from J, with 13 bases between. This CDR3 is built from 13 residues. The CDR3: CASTRGPGNEQFF. CDR3 sequence (DNA): TGTGCCAGTACGCGGGGGCCAGGCAATGAGCAGTTCTTC.

The chain uses TRBV28 and TRBJ1-2, with D possibly TRBD1 on 6 matching bases. Trimming shortened V by 4 bases and J by 4 bases, and 16 bases separated the two germline ends. The germline CDR1 and CDR2 sequences are MDHEN and SYDVKM. The CDR3 is 15 residues long. CDR3 protein: CASSSSKTGRYGYTF. CDR3 DNA sequence: TGTGCCAGCAGTTCCTCCAAAACAGGGCGCTATGGCTACACCTTC.

This clone was found a few times. The chain couples TRBV27 to TRBJ2-2, with D possibly matching TRBD2 (5 bases). Germline lookup yields CDR1 MNHEY and CDR2 SMNVEV (reference sequence). This CDR3 region has 16 residues. Trimming stripped 2 bases from V and 6 bases from J, with 16 bases between. CDR3 protein: CASSLIPAEDPGELFF. In DNA form, the CDR3 reads TGTGCCAGCAGTTTAATTCCAGCGGAGGACCCCGGGGAGCTGTTTTTT.